This is a list of T cell receptor beta chains from one sample in a study of shared clonotypes between healthy human individuals. Some clones are missing from TCRdb's copy, which holds only in-frame ones; the method was immunoSEQ multiplex PCR. The table has under 1,100,000 clones, roughly 70% seen once. The sample taken for sequencing was memory CD4+ T cells sorted from blood. These receptors came from a man aged 18 to 30 in good health. The CDR3 runs from the conserved cysteine through the conserved F or W. Fields, in order: V gene, J gene, D gene, clone size, CDR3 DNA, CDR3 protein. The D gene is left open where the match is weak. Clone size is given for some rows only: seen once, a few or many times, or a class if the clone is expanded.

V gene: TRBV4-1; J gene: TRBJ2-3; D gene: NA; clone size: NA; CDR3 DNA: TGCGCCAGCAGCCAAGAAGCAGGTGAGGTTGGGACGCAGTATTTT; CDR3 protein: CASSQEAGEVGTQYF
V gene: TRBV2; J gene: TRBJ1-5; D gene: NA; clone size: NA; CDR3 DNA: TGTGCCAGCAGTGGCGGTTTACGGCAGCCCCAGCATTTT; CDR3 protein: CASSGGLRQPQHF
V gene: TRBV5-4; J gene: TRBJ1-2; D gene: TRBD1; clone size: NA; CDR3 DNA: TGTGCCAGCAGTTTAGGGACAGGGAACTATGGCTACACCTTC; CDR3 protein: CASSLGTGNYGYTF
V gene: TRBV5-6; J gene: TRBJ1-2; D gene: NA; clone size: NA; CDR3 DNA: TGTGCCAGCAGCTTGTCTGGATTTGATCGCTACACCTTC; CDR3 protein: CASSLSGFDRYTF
V gene: TRBV4-2; J gene: TRBJ2-1; D gene: TRBD2; clone size: NA; CDR3 DNA: TGTGCCAGCAGCCAAGAGGGAACTAGCGGGAGCTTCAATGAGCAGTTCTTC; CDR3 protein: CASSQEGTSGSFNEQFF
V gene: TRBV2; J gene: TRBJ1-6; D gene: NA; clone size: NA; CDR3 DNA: TGTGCCGGACAGACAGGTCGGAGTTCACCCCTCCACTTT; CDR3 protein: CAGQTGRSSPLHF
V gene: TRBV10-1; J gene: TRBJ1-5; D gene: NA; clone size: NA; CDR3 DNA: TGCGCCAGCACTTCCTCCGGGAAGGAAAGCAATCAGCCCCAGCATTTT; CDR3 protein: CASTSSGKESNQPQHF
V gene: TRBV7-3; J gene: TRBJ2-5; D gene: NA; clone size: NA; CDR3 DNA: TGTGCCAGCAGTCCATCGGGGCTACCCCAGGAGACCCAGTACTTC; CDR3 protein: CASSPSGLPQETQYF
V gene: TRBV7-2; J gene: TRBJ2-7; D gene: TRBD2; clone size: NA; CDR3 DNA: TGTGCCAGCAGAGACGGGGGGGCCTCCTACGAGCAGTACTTC; CDR3 protein: CASRDGGASYEQYF
V gene: TRBV12-5; J gene: TRBJ1-2; D gene: NA; clone size: NA; CDR3 DNA: TGTGCTAGTGGTCCACCAGGGACTGGCTACACCTTC; CDR3 protein: CASGPPGTGYTF
V gene: TRBV7-2; J gene: TRBJ2-3; D gene: NA; clone size: few; CDR3 DNA: TGTGCCAGCAGCTTAGTCCGCCTAGATACGCAGTATTTT; CDR3 protein: CASSLVRLDTQYF
V gene: TRBV9; J gene: TRBJ2-3; D gene: NA; clone size: NA; CDR3 DNA: TGTGCCAGCAGCACCCGCGACAGGTTCACAGATACGCAGTATTTT; CDR3 protein: CASSTRDRFTDTQYF
V gene: TRBV2; J gene: TRBJ1-1; D gene: NA; clone size: few; CDR3 DNA: TGTGCCAGCAAAGAGGACAGCATGAACACTGAAGCTTTCTTT; CDR3 protein: CASKEDSMNTEAFF
V gene: TRBV7-9; J gene: TRBJ2-2; D gene: NA; clone size: NA; CDR3 DNA: TGTGCCAGCAGCTTAGCGCGGCCGAACACCGGGGAGCTGTTTTTT; CDR3 protein: CASSLARPNTGELFF
V gene: TRBV7-2; J gene: TRBJ2-1; D gene: NA; clone size: NA; CDR3 DNA: TGTGCCAGCAGCTTAGATTCAGCATACAATGAGCAGTTCTTC; CDR3 protein: CASSLDSAYNEQFF
V gene: TRBV10-2; J gene: TRBJ2-7; D gene: TRBD2; clone size: NA; CDR3 DNA: TGCGCCAGCAGTGCAGCTAGCGGGATCGGTGAGCAGTACTTC; CDR3 protein: CASSAASGIGEQYF
V gene: TRBV5-1; J gene: TRBJ2-5; D gene: NA; clone size: NA; CDR3 DNA: TGCGCCAGCAGCTTTGGGCTAGCGGAGACCCAGTACTTC; CDR3 protein: CASSFGLAETQYF
V gene: TRBV18; J gene: TRBJ1-4; D gene: NA; clone size: NA; CDR3 DNA: TGTGCCAGCTCACCATCCACGGGTAATGAAAAACTGTTTTTT; CDR3 protein: CASSPSTGNEKLFF
V gene: TRBV12-5; J gene: TRBJ2-7; D gene: TRBD2; clone size: NA; CDR3 DNA: TGTGCTAGTGGTTTGGGTAGCGGGAGAGGCGAGCAGTACTTC; CDR3 protein: CASGLGSGRGEQYF
V gene: TRBV6-5; J gene: TRBJ2-5; D gene: TRBD1; clone size: once; CDR3 DNA: TGTGCCAGCAGTTCCGGTGGACAGGGAAGGGAGACCCAGTACTTC; CDR3 protein: CASSSGGQGRETQYF
V gene: TRBV28; J gene: TRBJ2-2; D gene: NA; clone size: NA; CDR3 DNA: TGTGCCAGCAGTTTACGGGGAATCACCGGGGAGCTGTTTTTT; CDR3 protein: CASSLRGITGELFF
V gene: TRBV5-1; J gene: TRBJ2-7; D gene: TRBD2; clone size: NA; CDR3 DNA: TGCGCCAGCAGCTTGGATTCTAGCGGGAGTGTATTGCAGTACTTC; CDR3 protein: CASSLDSSGSVLQYF
V gene: TRBV28; J gene: TRBJ2-2; D gene: TRBD1; clone size: NA; CDR3 DNA: TGTGCCAGCAGGCCTACGGGACAGGGTGCCGGGGAGCTGTTTTTT; CDR3 protein: CASRPTGQGAGELFF
V gene: TRBV7-2; J gene: TRBJ1-5; D gene: NA; clone size: NA; CDR3 DNA: TGTGCCAGCAGCACCTCCGGGACAAATAATCAGCCCCAGCATTTT; CDR3 protein: CASSTSGTNNQPQHF
V gene: TRBV5-1; J gene: TRBJ1-1; D gene: NA; clone size: NA; CDR3 DNA: TGCGCCAGCAGCCCCCAAGGAGGGACGAACACTGAAGCTTTCTTT; CDR3 protein: CASSPQGGTNTEAFF
V gene: TRBV11-2; J gene: TRBJ2-7; D gene: TRBD2; clone size: NA; CDR3 DNA: TGTGCCAGCAGCTTATCGCGGGGGGGCGAGCAGTACTTC; CDR3 protein: CASSLSRGGEQYF
V gene: TRBV19; J gene: TRBJ2-5; D gene: NA; clone size: NA; CDR3 DNA: TGTGCCAGTAGTACTGGGGGAGGCCAAGAGACCCAGTACTTC; CDR3 protein: CASSTGGGQETQYF
V gene: TRBV27; J gene: TRBJ1-1; D gene: NA; clone size: once; CDR3 DNA: TGTGCCAGCAGTTTCTTGTCCAGGGACACTGAAGCTTTCTTT; CDR3 protein: CASSFLSRDTEAFF
V gene: TRBV7-9; J gene: TRBJ1-6; D gene: NA; clone size: NA; CDR3 DNA: TGTGCCAGCAGCTCCCCCAGGACAGTAAGCTCCTATAATTCACCCCTCCACTTT; CDR3 protein: CASSSPRTVSSYNSPLHF
V gene: TRBV30; J gene: TRBJ2-5; D gene: NA; clone size: few; CDR3 DNA: TGTGCCTTGGAGCTTGAGACCCAGTACTTC; CDR3 protein: CALELETQYF
V gene: TRBV19; J gene: TRBJ2-7; D gene: NA; clone size: NA; CDR3 DNA: TGTGCCAGTAGTCCGACAGTTACCTACGAGCAGTACTTC; CDR3 protein: CASSPTVTYEQYF
V gene: TRBV5-1; J gene: TRBJ1-1; D gene: NA; clone size: NA; CDR3 DNA: TGCGCCAGCAGCTCCACAGGGAGTATTACTAACACTGAAGCTTTCTTT; CDR3 protein: CASSSTGSITNTEAFF
V gene: TRBV30; J gene: TRBJ1-1; D gene: NA; clone size: few; CDR3 DNA: TGTGCCTGGAGTCCGTCTAACACTGAAGCTTTCTTT; CDR3 protein: CAWSPSNTEAFF
V gene: TRBV9; J gene: TRBJ2-1; D gene: TRBD2; clone size: NA; CDR3 DNA: TGTGCCAGCAGCACGCTCGCGGGGGGAAGATACAATGAGCAGTTCTTC; CDR3 protein: CASSTLAGGRYNEQFF
V gene: TRBV9; J gene: TRBJ1-2; D gene: NA; clone size: NA; CDR3 DNA: TGTGCCAGCAGCGTTAGTCCTCGGGACGCTTATGGCTACACCTTC; CDR3 protein: CASSVSPRDAYGYTF
V gene: TRBV15; J gene: TRBJ2-5; D gene: NA; clone size: NA; CDR3 DNA: TGTGCCACCAGCAGACTCATGGGGGAGACCCAGTACTTC; CDR3 protein: CATSRLMGETQYF
V gene: TRBV6-5; J gene: TRBJ2-1; D gene: NA; clone size: few; CDR3 DNA: TGTGCCAGCAGTTACGCCAGCGAGCAGTTCTTC; CDR3 protein: CASSYASEQFF
V gene: TRBV5-1; J gene: TRBJ2-7; D gene: TRBD1; clone size: NA; CDR3 DNA: TGCGCCAGCAGCCTCACCCCCGGGACAGGCTCCTACGAGCAGTACTTC; CDR3 protein: CASSLTPGTGSYEQYF
V gene: TRBV9; J gene: TRBJ1-1; D gene: TRBD1; clone size: NA; CDR3 DNA: TGTGCCAGCAGCGCGTTACAGGGGGTAGGCACTGAAGCTTTCTTT; CDR3 protein: CASSALQGVGTEAFF
V gene: TRBV10-1; J gene: TRBJ2-3; D gene: NA; clone size: NA; CDR3 DNA: TGCGCCAGCAGGGATTCGACCAGCACAGATACGCAGTATTTT; CDR3 protein: CASRDSTSTDTQYF
V gene: TRBV5-4; J gene: TRBJ2-7; D gene: TRBD2; clone size: NA; CDR3 DNA: TGTGCCAGCAGCGTTAGCGGGGGGGCAGATCAGTACTTC; CDR3 protein: CASSVSGGADQYF
V gene: TRBV27; J gene: TRBJ1-4; D gene: TRBD1; clone size: NA; CDR3 DNA: TGTGCCAGCAGTCGGACAGGAGGTAATGAAAAACTGTTTTTT; CDR3 protein: CASSRTGGNEKLFF
V gene: TRBV6-1; J gene: TRBJ2-7; D gene: NA; clone size: NA; CDR3 DNA: TGTGCCAGCAGCGAAAATCCGGGACGGACGCCATACGAGCAGTACTTC; CDR3 protein: CASSENPGRTPYEQYF
V gene: TRBV5-1; J gene: TRBJ2-2; D gene: NA; clone size: NA; CDR3 DNA: TGCGCCAGCAGCTTGAGTACTGGCGGGAACGGGGAGCTGTTTTTT; CDR3 protein: CASSLSTGGNGELFF
V gene: TRBV29-1; J gene: TRBJ1-5; D gene: NA; clone size: NA; CDR3 DNA: TGCAGCGTTGCTGGGGCAGCAGATGGTCAGCCCCAGCATTTT; CDR3 protein: CSVAGAADGQPQHF
V gene: TRBV19; J gene: TRBJ2-2; D gene: NA; clone size: NA; CDR3 DNA: TGTGCCAGTAGTATAAAGGGAGCGAACACCGGGGAGCTGTTTTTT; CDR3 protein: CASSIKGANTGELFF